Listed below are T cell receptor beta chains from one sample, sequenced in a study of early stage breast cancer tumors. Using immunoSEQ multiplex PCR, the repertoire was profiled, and TCRdb retains in-frame clones only, with some absent. This sample has 55,000 to 70,000 clones, with less than 90% found just once. The sample taken for sequencing was blood. The receptors originated from a person aged 40-50 years with breast cancer. The CDR3 runs from the conserved cysteine through the conserved F or W. The order of the fields is J gene, D gene, V gene, clone size, CDR3 DNA, CDR3 protein. D genes are given only for firm matches. Only some rows state a clone size, as once, few, many or a class for expanded clones.

TRBJ1-1 TRBD1 TRBV11-3 NA TGTGCCAGCAGCTTAGATGGGACAGGGGAGACTGAAGCTTTCTTT CASSLDGTGETEAFF
TRBJ2-5 NA TRBV13 NA TGTGCCAGCAGCTTAGAAATGCAAGAGACCCAGTACTTC CASSLEMQETQYF
TRBJ2-1 NA TRBV6-5 NA TGTGCCAGCAGCTCCGGACTATCGCAGTTCTTC CASSSGLSQFF
TRBJ2-1 TRBD2 TRBV15 NA TGTGCCACCAGCCGCCAGCGGGAGGGTTACAATGAGCAGTTCTTC CATSRQREGYNEQFF
TRBJ1-1 NA TRBV19 NA TGTGCCAGTAAGGCGGAGAACACTGAAGCTTTCTTT CASKAENTEAFF
TRBJ2-1 TRBD2 TRBV7-7 NA TGTGCTAGCAGCTCGGGACTAGTTTCCTACAATGAGCAGTTCTTC CASSSGLVSYNEQFF
TRBJ1-1 NA TRBV5-6 NA TGTGCCAGCAGCCCGGGGGGGTACACTGAAGCTTTCTTT CASSPGGYTEAFF
TRBJ1-5 NA TRBV28 NA TGTGCCAGCAGGCGGGACAGCAATCAGCCCCAGCATTTT CASRRDSNQPQHF
TRBJ2-7 TRBD1 TRBV7-3 NA TGTGCCAGCAGCATCGGCGGGACAGGAGCCTACGAGCAGTACTTC CASSIGGTGAYEQYF
TRBJ2-1 TRBD2 TRBV7-3 NA TGTGCCAGCACCGAATATAGCGGGAGGCCGGGGAATGAGCAGTTCTTC CASTEYSGRPGNEQFF
TRBJ1-3 TRBD1 TRBV28 NA TGTGCCAGCAGGACAGGGATTAGAAACACCATATATTTT CASRTGIRNTIYF
TRBJ1-5 NA TRBV18 NA TGTGCCAGCTCAAGCTCCCAGAGCAATCAGCCCCAGCATTTT CASSSSQSNQPQHF
TRBJ1-4 TRBD1 TRBV18 NA TGTGCCAGCTCACAAACAGGGGGCGCGACTAATGAAAAACTGTTTTTT CASSQTGGATNEKLFF
TRBJ2-6 NA TRBV18 NA TGTGCCAGCTCACCAGATGGGGCCAACGTCCTGACTTTC CASSPDGANVLTF
TRBJ2-3 NA TRBV15 NA TGTGCCACCAGCCCCAGGGGGGGGAGCACAGATACGCAGTATTTT CATSPRGGSTDTQYF
TRBJ1-4 NA TRBV19 NA TGTGCCAGTAGTACCAGGGCGGTTGAAAAACTGTTTTTT CASSTRAVEKLFF
TRBJ2-3 NA TRBV21-1 NA TGTGCCAGCAGCAGGAGCAGCTTACTTGTCGATACGCAGTATTTT CASSRSSLLVDTQYF
TRBJ2-7 TRBD1 TRBV5-1 NA TGCGCCAGCAGCTTATCCGGGACAGGTTTCTACGAGCAGTACTTC CASSLSGTGFYEQYF
TRBJ1-4 TRBD1 TRBV7-8 NA TGTGCCAGCAGCCGGACAGGGGGCGCCCCGATCGGGGAAAAACTGTTTTTT CASSRTGGAPIGEKLFF
TRBJ2-5 NA TRBV27 once TGTGCCAGCAGCCCCCCAGCCCGGGAGACCCAGTACTTC CASSPPARETQYF
TRBJ2-1 NA TRBV9 NA TGTGCCAGCAGCGCTTCTCCGGACTCTAGGGAGCAGTTCTTC CASSASPDSREQFF
TRBJ1-1 NA TRBV11-2 once TGTGCCAGCAGCCAGGGAGTCACCACTGAAGCTTTCTTT CASSQGVTTEAFF
TRBJ2-1 TRBD2 TRBV4-2 few TGTGCCAGCAGCCAAGCAGCGGGAGTTGATGAGCAGTTCTTC CASSQAAGVDEQFF
TRBJ2-5 TRBD2 TRBV5-1 NA TGCGCCAGCAGCTTGCAGCGGGAGGGTCCAGAGACCCAGTACTTC CASSLQREGPETQYF
TRBJ2-3 NA TRBV5-6 NA TGTGCCAGCAGCTCAACAGGGACAGATACGCAGTATTTT CASSSTGTDTQYF
TRBJ2-5 TRBD2 TRBV30 NA TGTGCCTGGAGTTGGACTAGCGGGGAGACCCAGTACTTC CAWSWTSGETQYF
TRBJ2-5 NA TRBV5-1 NA TGCGCCAGCAGCTTGGACAGGGTTCAGGAGACCCAGTACTTC CASSLDRVQETQYF
TRBJ1-2 NA TRBV27 NA TGTGCCAGCAAGAGGGGGGGAGGATATGGCTACACCTTC CASKRGGGYGYTF
TRBJ2-3 NA TRBV27 NA TGTGCCAGCAGTTATAGGGACACACGGGTGGGAGCGACAGATACGCAGTATTTT CASSYRDTRVGATDTQYF
TRBJ1-1 NA TRBV27 once TGTGCCAGCAGTTCACCGCCAGGGACCATGATGAACACTGAAGCTTTCTTT CASSSPPGTMMNTEAFF
TRBJ1-2 TRBD1 TRBV6-5 once TGTGCCAGCAGTTCCGGGACAGGGGGCTTTTATGGCTACACCTTC CASSSGTGGFYGYTF
TRBJ2-2 NA TRBV2 NA TGTGCCAGCAGGGAGACTAGTGGCACCGGGGAGCTGTTTTTT CASRETSGTGELFF
TRBJ2-3 TRBD1 TRBV10-1 few TGCGCCAGCAGTGATGACGACAGGGTCCGGACAGATACGCAGTATTTT CASSDDDRVRTDTQYF
TRBJ2-1 TRBD2 TRBV4-2 NA TGTGCCAGCAGCCAAGAAGAGCGGGAGTATGTCTACAATGAGCAGTTCTTC CASSQEEREYVYNEQFF
TRBJ2-3 NA TRBV7-3 NA TGTGCCAGCAGCTTAAATACGTGGGATACGCAGTATTTT CASSLNTWDTQYF
TRBJ1-3 NA TRBV18 NA TGTGCCAGCTCACCGGGCCGAGGCTCTGGAAACACCATATATTTT CASSPGRGSGNTIYF